The 15 T cell receptor beta chains presented below share a single source sample, sequenced in a study of brain T cells in children with intractable seizures. The data were produced by immunoSEQ multiplex PCR, yet TCRdb's version contains in-frame clones alone and is incomplete. Of 300,000 to 400,000 clones listed, over 90% are singletons. Time point described: blood from clinic visit 5 months post-surgery; TSC patient then seizure free. The sequences come from peripheral blood, collected 4 to 6 months after surgery. The receptors here all came from a boy under three years old with tuberous sclerosis and intractable seizures.

This chain joins TRBV19 and TRBJ2-1; D is possibly TRBD2 (6 bases). Germline V lookup: CDR1 LNHDA, CDR2 SQIVND (reference sequence). The CDR3 spans 13 residues. Trimming took off 1 base at V and 10 bases at J, with 11 bases between the two ends. CDR3: CASSIGRGTEQFF. CDR3 sequence (DNA): TGTGCCAGTAGTATAGGGCGGGGAACCGAGCAGTTCTTC.

The table lists this clone with a count of one. V gene TRBV6-1 combines with J gene TRBJ1-2, with D hard to call. V was clipped by 1 base and J by 7 bases, with 7 bases between them. The CDR3 has 12 residues. The germline CDR1 and CDR2 sequences are MNHNS and SASEGT. CDR3 amino acids: CASSEGCRGYTF. For the CDR3, the DNA is TGTGCCAGCAGTGAAGGATGTCGTGGCTACACCTTC.

This clone was counted a few times. The chain carries TRBV27 and TRBJ1-2, with D possibly being TRBD1 (5 bases). Germline V gene data show CDR1 as MNHEY and CDR2 as SMNVEV (reference sequence). This CDR3 has 12 residues. V was clipped by 8 bases and J by 7 bases, with 14 bases between them. The CDR3 reads CASLGRVPGYTF. CDR3 DNA: TGTGCCAGCCTCGGCAGGGTACCTGGCTACACCTTC.

For the CDR3, the DNA is TGCGCCAGCAGCCCAGGACAGGAAAGGAACACTGAAGCTTTCTTT. Protein sequence: CASSPGQERNTEAFF. The chain uses TRBV5-1 and TRBJ1-1; 7 bases agree with TRBD1. The length of the CDR3 is 15 residues. V shed 4 bases and J 1 base; nucleotides not matched to a gene: 7. Per germline, CDR1 SGHRS and CDR2 YFSETQ.

V usage is TRBV5-1 and J usage is TRBJ2-2, with 10 positions matching TRBD2. With V trimmed by 0 bases and J by 6 bases, 5 bases remained unmatched. CDR3 length: 16 residues. CDR1 SGHRS and CDR2 YFSETQ come from the germline V gene. This CDR3 reads CASSLGLAGVAGELFF. The CDR3, as DNA: TGCGCCAGCAGCTTGGGTCTAGCGGGAGTCGCCGGGGAGCTGTTTTTT.

The chain is built from TRBV7-8 and TRBJ1-5; no clear D gene. The CDR3 loop spans 17 amino acids. The V gene's germline CDR1 is SGHVS and CDR2 FQNEAQ. V lost 1 base to trimming and J lost 5 bases, with 18 bases between them. The CDR3 protein is CASSLVLGRGTDQPQHF. CDR3 sequence (DNA): TGTGCCAGCAGCTTAGTTCTGGGCAGAGGAACAGATCAGCCCCAGCATTTT.

The DNA of the CDR3 is TGTGCCAGCACCCCGGCAGGGCGTGGCGGTGAGCAGTTCTTC. This gives the protein CASTPAGRGGEQFF. The chain uses TRBV5-4 and TRBJ2-1; D might be TRBD1 (5 bases). The V and J ends lost 6 bases and 9 bases respectively, with 19 bases between them. The CDR3 is 14 residues long. CDR1 and CDR2 (germline): SGHNT, YYREEE (reference sequence). Together with reference TRBV5-4 and TRBJ2-1, the CDR3 gives the full variable domain: ETGVTQSPTHLIKTRGQQVTLRCSSQSGHNTVSWYQQALGQGPQFIFQYYREEENGRGNFPPRFSGLQFPNYSSELNVNALELDDSALYLCASTPAGRGGEQFFGPGTRLTVL.

The gene calls are TRBV4-1 and TRBJ2-7; 13 bases are shared with TRBD2. J was trimmed by 5 bases and V by 2 bases; bases with no gene match: 3. There are 15 residues in the CDR3. Germline values: CDR1 MGHRA, CDR2 YSYEKL. The CDR3 region has the DNA TGCGCCAGCAGCCAACCACTAGCGGGAGGGGACGAGCAGTACTTC. Protein product: CASSQPLAGGDEQYF.

V is TRBV6-1 and J is TRBJ1-2, with 7 bases aligning to TRBD1. The germline V gene has CDR1 MNHNS and CDR2 SASEGT. J gave up 4 bases and V 3 bases, and 2 bases lay outside the gene matches. This CDR3 has 13 residues. The CDR3 DNA reads as TGTGCCAGCAGTGATGACAGGGCCTATGGCTACACCTTC. Residues: CASSDDRAYGYTF.

This clone is a singleton in its sample. This rearrangement joins TRBV7-8 to TRBJ2-2; no clear D. This CDR3 comprises 14 residues. Trimming left V 3 bases short and J 6 bases short, with 11 bases between. Germline CDR1 and CDR2: SGHVS and FQNEAQ. The CDR3 DNA reads as TGTGCCAGCAGCTTTGCGGAACCATCCGGGGAGCTGTTTTTT. It codes for CASSFAEPSGELFF.

J is TRBJ2-7 and V is TRBV30; the match to TRBD2 covers 12 bases. With 2 bases clipped from V and 3 bases from J, the junction kept 2 bases outside the gene matches. The CDR3 loop spans 14 amino acids. CDR1 is GTSNPN and CDR2 is SVGIG in the germline V gene (reference sequence). CDR3 DNA sequence: TGTGCCTGGAGTCCGGGACTAGCGGGCTACGAGCAGTACTTC. Protein product: CAWSPGLAGYEQYF.

The gene calls are TRBV19 and TRBJ1-2; 7 nucleotides line up with TRBD1. V was pared by 6 bases and J by 2 bases, with 9 bases of the junction left unmatched. CDR3 size: 15 residues. Germline V gene lookup returns CDR1 LNHDA and CDR2 SQIVND (reference sequence). As DNA, the CDR3 is TGTGCCAGTAGGAAGCGGGACAGCAGCAACTATGGCTACACCTTC. Protein sequence: CASRKRDSSNYGYTF.

The chain joins TRBV4-2 to TRBJ1-3; D gene unclear. CDR3 size: 14 residues. Germline V lookup: CDR1 LGHNA, CDR2 YNFKEQ. Trimming removed 2 bases at V and 1 base at J, with 6 bases between. The DNA for the CDR3 is TGTGCCAGCAGCCAACGAGGGTCTGGAAACACCATATATTTT. It codes for CASSQRGSGNTIYF.

This clone was recorded once. CDR3 nucleotide sequence: TGCGCCAGCAGCCGTACACAAGAAGGTAGCTATGGCTACACCTTC. This gives the protein CASSRTQEGSYGYTF. The chain is built from TRBV5-1 and TRBJ1-2; D gene uncertain. The CDR3 extends over 15 amino acids. Germline values: CDR1 SGHRS, CDR2 YFSETQ. V lost 4 bases, J lost 4 bases, and 17 bases lay in between.

The rearrangement uses TRBV30 and TRBJ2-7; 8 nucleotides match TRBD2. This CDR3 is built from 12 residues. The V gene end was trimmed by 7 bases and the J gene end by 2 bases; junction bases not matched to a gene: 4. The V gene's germline CDR1 is GTSNPN and CDR2 SVGIG (reference sequence). CDR3 sequence reads: CAYERGTYEQYF. As DNA, the CDR3 is TGTGCCTACGAGCGGGGGACCTACGAGCAGTACTTC.